Listed here are 27 T cell receptor beta chains from one sample, sequenced in a study of cytomegalovirus exposure and HLA in healthy donors. In the PCR, 60 Vbeta and 13 Jbeta primers were used. Sequencing used immunoSEQ multiplex PCR; TCRdb keeps in-frame clones, though not all of them. The sample has fewer than 200,000 clones, approximately 71% seen once. Sequenced: PBMCs. These TCRs come from a girl aged 5-17 years in good health and CMV-seronegative.

V and J are TRBV29-1 and TRBJ1-1; D unclear. V dropped 5 bases and J dropped 11 bases, with 9 bases sitting between them. The germline V gene has CDR1 SQVTM and CDR2 ANQGSEA. This CDR3 has 9 residues. The chain's CDR3 is CSVPGEAFF. The DNA for the CDR3 is TGCAGCGTTCCCGGGGAGGCTTTCTTT.

This clone appeared once. The V gene is TRBV2, the J gene TRBJ1-2; 7 bases are shared with TRBD1. This CDR3 contains 15 residues. Germline CDR1 and CDR2: SNHLY and FYNNEI. V shed 3 bases, J shed 2 bases, and the junction held 6 bases outside the gene matches. The CDR3 protein is CASSDPGQNNYGYTF. As DNA, the CDR3 is TGTGCCAGCAGTGACCCGGGACAGAACAACTATGGCTACACCTTC.

This chain joins TRBV27 and TRBJ2-5, with a possible D match to TRBD1 (5 bases). The CDR3 covers 14 residues. CDR1 is MNHEY, CDR2 SMNVEV, per germline (reference sequence). Trimming cost V 6 bases and J 5 bases, with 16 bases left between them. The CDR3 protein is CASSRTLQGETQYF. Here the CDR3 DNA reads TGTGCCAGCAGCCGTACCCTCCAGGGCGAGACCCAGTACTTC.

This clone showed up just a few times. The J gene is TRBJ2-1, the V gene TRBV7-3; D is perhaps TRBD1 (6 bases). V dropped 5 bases and J dropped 1 base, with 12 bases sitting between them. The CDR3 has 15 residues. Germline V gene lookup returns CDR1 SGHTA and CDR2 FQGTGA. This CDR3 reads CASSLQQGSYNEQFF. For the CDR3, the DNA is TGTGCCAGCAGCCTTCAACAGGGATCCTACAATGAGCAGTTCTTC.

This chain connects TRBV10-1 to TRBJ2-5; 9 nucleotides agree with TRBD1. In germline, CDR1 is WNHNN, CDR2 SYGVQD (reference sequence). The CDR3 loop spans 13 amino acids. V shed 6 bases, J shed 3 bases, and the junction held 2 bases outside the gene matches. The CDR3 protein is CASSRTGEETQYF. Written as DNA, the CDR3 is TGCGCCAGCAGCCGGACAGGGGAAGAGACCCAGTACTTC.

This chain's CDR3 is CASSNRQGSSYEQYF. CDR3 DNA sequence: TGTGCCAGCAGTAACAGACAGGGGAGCTCCTACGAGCAGTACTTC. The rearrangement uses TRBV6-5 and TRBJ2-7; TRBD1 agrees at 8 bases. Germline V gene lookup returns CDR1 MNHEY and CDR2 SVGAGI. The CDR3 is 15 amino acids. J was trimmed by 0 bases and V by 5 bases; bases with no gene match: 6.

The chain carries TRBV5-4 and TRBJ2-4; D perhaps matches TRBD2 (5 bases). CDR1 is SGHNT, CDR2 YYREEE, per germline (reference sequence). This CDR3 is 16 amino acids long. The V and J ends lost 2 bases and 1 base respectively, with 13 bases between them. Here the CDR3 reads CASSFGQRGAKNIQYF. In nucleotides, the CDR3 is TGTGCCAGCAGCTTCGGCCAAAGAGGGGCCAAAAACATTCAGTACTTC.

The chain recombines TRBV5-4 with TRBJ1-3, with TRBD1 matching over 7 bases. V shed 4 bases, J shed 0 bases, and the junction held 4 bases outside the gene matches. Germline lookup yields CDR1 SGHNT and CDR2 YYREEE (reference sequence). There are 15 residues in the CDR3. CDR3 sequence reads: CASSRTGSSGNTIYF. The CDR3 DNA reads TGTGCCAGCAGCCGGACAGGCTCCTCTGGAAACACCATATATTTT.

The genes are TRBV5-1 and TRBJ2-7, with D maybe TRBD1 (6 bases). Germline CDR1 reads SGHRS; CDR2 reads YFSETQ. CDR3 size: 13 residues. Between the trimmed V and J ends, which lost 5 bases and 6 bases, there was a span of 15 bases. CDR3 in amino acids: CASSGASRGEQYF. CDR3 coding DNA: TGCGCCAGCAGTGGGGCTAGCAGGGGCGAGCAGTACTTC.

This clone was observed a single time. V gene TRBV5-8 combines with J gene TRBJ2-5; the D is unclear. The CDR3 totals 14 residues. Trimming left V 1 base short and J 6 bases short, with 13 bases between. Looked up from germline, CDR1 is SGHTS and CDR2 is YDEGEE. CDR3 sequence: CASSLLSSLKTQYF. The CDR3 coding sequence is TGTGCCAGCAGCTTGTTATCTAGTTTGAAGACCCAGTACTTC.

The rearrangement links TRBV9 to TRBJ2-2; TRBD1 aligns across 8 bases. CDR1 and CDR2 (germline): SGDLS, YYNGEE. The CDR3 sequence is 16 residues long. The trim removed 3 bases at V and 7 bases at J, leaving 11 bases unmatched. CDR3 sequence: CASSARHRGMGGELFF. The CDR3 region has the DNA TGTGCCAGCAGCGCCCGTCACAGGGGGATGGGCGGGGAGCTGTTTTTT.

This chain links TRBV6-5 with TRBJ1-1; TRBD1 aligns across 10 bases. Trimming removed 6 bases from V and 7 bases from J; junction bases left unmatched: 8. CDR1 MNHEY and CDR2 SVGAGI come from the germline V gene. The CDR3 is 14 amino acids. The CDR3: CASRPGQGGVEAFF. The CDR3 nucleotides are TGTGCCAGCAGACCCGGACAGGGGGGCGTTGAAGCTTTCTTT.

The chain has TRBV7-9 and TRBJ1-1; TRBD1 might be the D (5 bases). From germline, CDR1 is SEHNR and CDR2 FQNEAQ (reference sequence). CDR3 length: 18 amino acids. V lost 3 bases to trimming and J lost 1 base, with 21 bases between them. The CDR3 loop is CASSFVGGGNRKNTEAFF. The CDR3 DNA reads as TGTGCCAGCAGCTTTGTTGGGGGAGGGAACAGGAAGAACACTGAAGCTTTCTTT.

This chain links TRBV28 with TRBJ2-5, with a possible D match to TRBD2 (6 bases). CDR1 and CDR2 (germline): MDHEN, SYDVKM. The CDR3 totals 16 residues. V lost 6 bases, J lost 4 bases, and 21 bases lay in between. The CDR3 protein is CASSVSGLPGPETQYF. CDR3 nucleotides: TGTGCCAGCAGCGTATCGGGACTCCCCGGTCCAGAGACCCAGTACTTC. Full variable domain (remainder filled in from reference TRBV28 and TRBJ2-5): DVKVTQSSRYLVKRTGEKVFLECVQDMDHENMFWYRQDPGLGLRLIYFSYDVKMKEKGDIPEGYSVSREKKERFSLILESASTNQTSMYLCASSVSGLPGPETQYFGPGTRLLVL.

The genes are TRBV2 and TRBJ1-2; 7 bases are a match to TRBD1. The germline gives CDR1 SNHLY, CDR2 FYNNEI. CDR3 length: 15 amino acids. J was trimmed by 4 bases and V by 3 bases; bases with no gene match: 8. CDR3 DNA: TGTGCCAGCAGTGAGGGCCGGGACAGAAGCTATGGCTACACCTTC. Encoded protein: CASSEGRDRSYGYTF.

V usage is TRBV7-8 and J usage is TRBJ1-5, with TRBD1 matching over 8 bases. After removal of 1 base from V and 3 bases from J, the junction contained 2 bases not matched to a gene. Germline assignment: CDR1 SGHVS and CDR2 FQNEAQ. The CDR3 has 15 amino acids. CDR3 DNA: TGTGCCAGCAGCTTAGGGACAGGGCTCAATCAGCCCCAGCATTTT. This translates into CASSLGTGLNQPQHF.

The chain has TRBV2 and TRBJ2-2; D call uncertain. Germline-derived CDR1 and CDR2 are SNHLY and FYNNEI. V shed 6 bases and J shed 3 bases, with 5 bases lying between them. The CDR3 contains 12 residues. CDR3: CASRGDTGELFF. The CDR3 DNA reads as TGTGCCAGCAGAGGAGACACCGGGGAGCTGTTTTTT.

This rearrangement joins TRBV7-6 to TRBJ2-7; D is possibly TRBD2 (5 bases). The CDR3 runs to 14 residues. V was cut by 4 bases and J by 0 bases, with 10 bases left in between. Germline CDR1 reads SGHVS; CDR2 reads FNYEAQ. The CDR3: CASSSTGYSYEQYF. The CDR3 DNA reads TGTGCCAGCAGCTCCACGGGGTACTCCTACGAGCAGTACTTC.

This clone was picked up one time. This chain joins TRBV9 and TRBJ2-5; 11 bases agree with TRBD2. Trimming took 4 bases from V and 3 from J; bases not matched to a gene: 14. CDR1 and CDR2 (germline): SGDLS, YYNGEE. The CDR3 sequence is 18 residues long. The CDR3 sequence: CASSPPRTGTSGKETQYF. CDR3 in DNA: TGTGCCAGCAGCCCCCCTAGAACCGGGACTAGCGGAAAAGAGACCCAGTACTTC.

This chain joins TRBV9 and TRBJ2-1, with 11 bases that match TRBD2. With 0 bases clipped from V and 8 bases from J, the junction kept 4 bases outside the gene matches. This CDR3 comprises 15 residues. In germline, CDR1 is SGDLS, CDR2 YYNGEE. CDR3 loop: CASSVVLAGGYEQFF. The CDR3 nucleotides read TGTGCCAGCAGCGTAGTCCTAGCGGGGGGATATGAGCAGTTCTTC.

This chain links TRBV2 with TRBJ2-2; possibly TRBD2 for D (5 bases). The germline V gene encodes CDR1 SNHLY and CDR2 FYNNEI. This CDR3 has 15 amino acids. V was trimmed by 1 base and J by 5 bases, leaving 11 bases between them. DNA of the CDR3: TGTGCCAGCAGTGAAGTGGCGGGTAATACCGGGGAGCTGTTTTTT. The encoded protein is CASSEVAGNTGELFF.

This clone was detected only a few times. This chain links TRBV6-5 with TRBJ1-1, with no clear D. Germline loops: CDR1 MNHEY, CDR2 SVGAGI. The CDR3 consists of 13 residues. Trimming left V 5 bases short and J 3 bases short, with 10 bases between. The CDR3 loop reads CASSPGGDTEAFF. The CDR3 DNA follows: TGTGCCAGCAGTCCCGGCGGGGACACTGAAGCTTTCTTT.

CDR3 region: CASSIDGRGNTEAFF. As DNA, the CDR3 is TGTGCCAGTAGTATAGATGGCAGGGGGAACACTGAAGCTTTCTTT. This chain links TRBV19 with TRBJ1-1; TRBD1 is a possible D gene (6 bases). Germline loops: CDR1 LNHDA, CDR2 SQIVND (reference sequence). CDR3 length: 15 amino acids. V lost 0 bases, J lost 1 base, and 9 bases lay in between.

The J gene is TRBJ2-5, the V gene TRBV6-1, with TRBD1 as a possible D gene (6 bases). This CDR3 contains 15 residues. V lost 4 bases to trimming and J lost 1 base, with 13 bases between them. Germline V gives CDR1 MNHNS, CDR2 SASEGT. This CDR3 is CASSGHWTVQETQYF. In DNA, the CDR3 is TGTGCCAGCAGTGGACACTGGACAGTCCAAGAGACCCAGTACTTC.

The V call is TRBV19, the J call TRBJ1-3, with D possibly matching TRBD1 (5 bases). The germline gives CDR1 LNHDA, CDR2 SQIVND (reference sequence). With 1 base removed from V and 0 bases from J, the gap between germline ends came to 13 bases. The CDR3 covers 17 residues. The CDR3: CASSIGAQGSSGNTIYF. CDR3 bases: TGTGCCAGTAGTATAGGAGCCCAGGGAAGCTCTGGAAACACCATATATTTT. Full variable domain (rest looked up from reference TRBV19 and TRBJ1-3): DGGITQSPKYLFRKEGQNVTLSCEQNLNHDAMYWYRQDPGQGLRLIYYSQIVNDFQKGDIAEGYSVSREKKESFPLTVTSAQKNPTAFYLCASSIGAQGSSGNTIYFGEGSWLTVV.

DNA for the CDR3: TGCGCCAGCAGCTCCCCGACAGGGCCCTTGGGATCCTACGAGCAGTACTTC. This codes for CASSSPTGPLGSYEQYF. J is TRBJ2-7 and V is TRBV5-1, with TRBD1 identical over 7 bases. Germline V gives CDR1 SGHRS, CDR2 YFSETQ. The CDR3 runs to 17 residues. V lost 3 bases to trimming and J lost 1 base; unmatched junction nucleotides: 13.

CDR3: CASSLELAGASGNTIYF. As DNA, the CDR3 is TGCGCCAGCAGCTTGGAACTAGCGGGGGCCTCTGGAAACACCATATATTTT. The chain links TRBV5-1 to TRBJ1-3, with a possible D match to TRBD1 (6 bases). CDR1 is SGHRS and CDR2 is YFSETQ in the germline V gene. Trimming left V 0 bases short and J 0 bases short, with 13 bases between. This CDR3 is built from 17 residues.